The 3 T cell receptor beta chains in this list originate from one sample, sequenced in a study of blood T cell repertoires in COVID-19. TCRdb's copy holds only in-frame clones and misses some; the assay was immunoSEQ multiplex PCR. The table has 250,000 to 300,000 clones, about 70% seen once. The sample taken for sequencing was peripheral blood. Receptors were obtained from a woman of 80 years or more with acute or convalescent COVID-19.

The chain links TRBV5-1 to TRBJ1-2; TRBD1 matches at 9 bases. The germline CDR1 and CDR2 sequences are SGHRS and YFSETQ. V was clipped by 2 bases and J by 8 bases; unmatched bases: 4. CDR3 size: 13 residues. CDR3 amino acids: CASSFDRGIGYTF. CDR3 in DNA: TGCGCCAGCAGCTTTGACAGGGGGATCGGCTACACCTTC. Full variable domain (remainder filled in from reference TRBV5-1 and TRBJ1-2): KAGVTQTPRYLIKTRGQQVTLSCSPISGHRSVSWYQQTPGQGLQFLFEYFSETQRNKGNFPGRFSGRQFSNSRSEMNVSTLELGDSALYLCASSFDRGIGYTFGSGTRLTVV.

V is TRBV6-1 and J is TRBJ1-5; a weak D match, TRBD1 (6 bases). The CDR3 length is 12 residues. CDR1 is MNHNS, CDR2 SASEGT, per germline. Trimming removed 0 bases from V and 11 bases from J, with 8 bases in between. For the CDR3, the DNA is TGTGCCAGCAGTGAAGCGAGGGGGTCCCAGCATTTT. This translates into CASSEARGSQHF.

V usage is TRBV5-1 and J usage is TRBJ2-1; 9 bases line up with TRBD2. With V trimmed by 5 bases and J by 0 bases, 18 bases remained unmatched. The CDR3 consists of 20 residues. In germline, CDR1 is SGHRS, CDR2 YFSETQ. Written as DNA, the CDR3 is TGCGCCAGCAGTCCCGTGGGAGTAGCGGGGGTGTCGAGCTCCTACAATGAGCAGTTCTTC. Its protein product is CASSPVGVAGVSSSYNEQFF.